The next 30 T cell receptor beta chains were all read from a single sample in a study of blood T cells in healthy people across ages. With a J-beta primer mix and a sample-barcoded 5' primer, a second PCR ran roughly 6 to 11 cycles. One entry per CDR3 protein results from TCRdb running MiXCR on the 5' RACE reads. The sample includes over a million distinct CDR3 sequences, around 42% of them seen just once. Sequencing was carried out using blood. All receptors come from a woman between 18 and 30 years old in good health.

CDR3 amino acids: CASAPWGETQYF. In DNA form, the CDR3 reads TGTGCCAGCGCCCCTTGGGGGGAGACCCAGTACTTC. The chain recombines TRBV12-3 or TRBV12-4 with TRBJ2-5; D is perhaps TRBD1 or TRBD2 (5 bases each). The CDR3 length is 12 residues. Trimming stripped 8 bases from V and 5 bases from J, with 12 bases between.

A word on this clonotype: One end of the junction varies from germline; a read error may be responsible. The rearrangement links TRBV9 to TRBJ2-5, with D possibly being TRBD1 (5 bases). The CDR3 consists of 15 residues. Germline CDR1 reads SGDLS; CDR2 reads YYNGEE. The CDR3 reads CAGSVDKGSQETQYF. CDR3 sequence (DNA): TGTGCCGGCAGCGTAGATAAGGGGTCGCAAGAGACCCAGTACTTC.

The CDR3 coding sequence is TGTGCCAGCAGGGTGACAGGGATCGATGGCTACACCTTC. Protein sequence: CASRVTGIDGYTF. The rearrangement joins TRBV6-5 to TRBJ1-2; 7 bases fit TRBD1. The CDR3 contains 13 residues. J lost 6 bases, V lost 6 bases, and 7 bases had no gene match. CDR1 and CDR2 from the germline V gene are MNHEY and SVGAGI.

This clonotype was counted a few times. The V call is TRBV28, the J call TRBJ2-3; 8 bases map to TRBD2. This CDR3 region has 18 residues. In germline, CDR1 is MDHEN, CDR2 SYDVKM. The V gene end was trimmed by 8 bases and the J gene end by 0 bases; junction bases not matched to a gene: 16. This CDR3 is CASRPGRAGALSTDTQYF. The DNA of the CDR3 is TGTGCCAGCCGTCCCGGGCGAGCGGGGGCCCTTAGCACAGATACGCAGTATTTT. Looking up the rest from reference TRBV28 and TRBJ2-3 gives the full variable domain: DVKVTQSSRYLVKRTGEKVFLECVQDMDHENMFWYRQDPGLGLRLIYFSYDVKMKEKGDIPEGYSVSREKKERFSLILESASTNQTSMYLCASRPGRAGALSTDTQYFGPGTRLTVL.

V and J are TRBV20-1 and TRBJ2-7; D perhaps matches TRBD2 (5 bases). Trimming left V 0 bases short and J 3 bases short, with 9 bases between. Germline V lookup: CDR1 DFQATT, CDR2 SNEGSKA (reference sequence). CDR3 length: 13 residues. In DNA, the CDR3 is TGCAGTGCTAGAGAAAGAGGGAGCTACGAGCAGTACTTC. Translation gives CSARERGSYEQYF.

This clonotype was observed a few times. The chain employs TRBV27 and TRBJ1-2; 8 positions agree with TRBD1. From germline, CDR1 is MNHEY and CDR2 SMNVEV (reference sequence). The CDR3 is made up of 15 amino acids. J gave up 4 bases and V 6 bases, and 10 bases lay outside the gene matches. CDR3 nucleotide sequence: TGTGCCAGCAGCGCCGCAGGGGGCTATGGCTATGGCTACACCTTC. It is translated as CASSAAGGYGYGYTF.

This clonotype was counted a few times. The chain combines TRBV11-1 with TRBJ2-1; 9 bases align to TRBD2. The CDR3 has 19 amino acids. V gave up 2 bases and J gave up 3 bases; unmatched junction bases: 14. The germline V gene encodes CDR1 SGHAT and CDR2 FQDESV (reference sequence). The CDR3 sequence is CASSLQSGGRFGIYNEQFF. CDR3 nucleotides: TGTGCCAGCAGCTTACAGAGCGGGGGGAGGTTTGGTATCTACAATGAGCAGTTCTTC.

The chain combines TRBV5-6 with TRBJ2-4; D is ambiguous. The germline V and J ends were trimmed by 5 bases and 4 bases, with 13 bases remaining between them. Germline V gives CDR1 SGHDT, CDR2 YYEEEE. The CDR3 sequence is 14 residues long. The chain's CDR3 is CASRRTGQKNIQYF. The CDR3 DNA is TGTGCCAGCAGACGGACGGGCCAAAAAAACATTCAGTACTTC.

This clonotype was seen more than once but under ten times. The V call is TRBV5-1, the J call TRBJ1-1; no clear D. Germline CDR1 reads SGHRS; CDR2 reads YFSETQ. This CDR3 comprises 14 residues. V lost 3 bases, J lost 4 bases, and 13 bases lay in between. CDR3 sequence: CASSYTGLGTEAFF. Written as DNA, the CDR3 is TGCGCCAGCAGCTACACGGGGTTGGGCACTGAAGCTTTCTTT.

The CDR3 here is CAWWQGLGTDTQYF. CDR3 DNA sequence: TGTGCCTGGTGGCAGGGGCTTGGGACAGATACGCAGTATTTT. The chain has TRBV30 and TRBJ2-3, with a weak D call TRBD1 (6 bases). The ends were cut back, 5 bases at V and 3 bases at J, with 15 bases in the middle. CDR3 length: 14 amino acids. Germline V lookup: CDR1 GTSNPN, CDR2 SVGIG (reference sequence).

In the case of this clonotype: A read error may explain this, as a much larger clone is one base away. The J gene is TRBJ2-5, the V gene TRBV29-1; TRBD2 matches 10 bases. TRBJ2-1 explains the end of the DNA better; the J call may be wrong. The CDR3 loop spans 13 amino acids. Germline V gene lookup returns CDR1 SQVTM and CDR2 ANQGSEA. The CDR3 sequence is CSGRTSGQETQFF. CDR3 in DNA: TGCAGCGGCCGGACTAGCGGCCAAGAGACCCAGTTCTTC.

The genes are TRBV5-5 and TRBJ2-1, with D hard to call. The CDR3 extends over 15 amino acids. Trimming stripped 1 base from V and 8 bases from J, with 16 bases between. Germline CDR1 reads SGHKS; CDR2 reads YYEKEE (reference sequence). The CDR3 reads CASSLTLGAPHEQFF. CDR3 sequence (DNA): TGTGCCAGCAGCTTGACCCTCGGTGCCCCCCATGAGCAGTTCTTC.

This clonotype was observed once. The chain has TRBV20-1 and TRBJ2-5; tentative D call: TRBD2 (5 bases). Germline CDR1 is DFQATT and CDR2 is SNEGSKA (reference sequence). The CDR3 is 15 amino acids. V was clipped by 5 bases and J by 5 bases, with 21 bases between them. The CDR3 reads CSAPPSGRTLETQYF. DNA for the CDR3: TGCAGTGCTCCCCCCTCGGGAAGAACGTTGGAGACCCAGTACTTC.

The gene calls are TRBV10-3 and TRBJ2-5; D could derive from TRBD1 or TRBD2 (6 bases each). V gave up 3 bases and J gave up 3 bases, with 11 bases separating them. This CDR3 has 14 amino acids. Germline V lookup: CDR1 ENHRY, CDR2 SYGVKD. CDR3 region: CAISDKGGKETQYF. In DNA, the CDR3 is TGTGCCATCAGTGATAAGGGGGGAAAAGAGACCCAGTACTTC.

This chain links TRBV3-1 with TRBJ2-2; D remains ambiguous. V was clipped by 2 bases and J by 4 bases, with 8 bases between them. Germline CDR1 reads LGHDT; CDR2 reads YNNKEL (reference sequence). The length of the CDR3 is 14 residues. In DNA, the CDR3 is TGTGCCAGCAGCCAAAACTCCGCCACCGGGGAGCTGTTTTTT. Its translation: CASSQNSATGELFF.

CDR3 DNA: TGTGCCAGCAGTCTATATTCAGGGGTCCAAGAGACCCAGTACTTC. Translating gives CASSLYSGVQETQYF. This chain uses TRBV27 with TRBJ2-7; D possibly corresponds to TRBD1 (6 bases). The J call could be wrong; TRBJ2-5 is a better fit for the DNA end. The germline gives CDR1 MNHEY, CDR2 SMNVEV (reference sequence). CDR3 length: 15 amino acids.

The chain is built from TRBV5-5 and TRBJ1-4; 8 positions agree with TRBD1. V was pared by 4 bases and J by 6 bases, with 11 bases of the junction left unmatched. The CDR3 covers 16 residues. Germline loops: CDR1 SGHKS, CDR2 YYEKEE (reference sequence). CDR3 sequence reads: CASSPRDRGGDEKLFF. The CDR3 region has the DNA TGTGCCAGCAGCCCCCGTGACAGGGGTGGGGATGAAAAACTGTTTTTT.

The chain carries TRBV29-1 and TRBJ1-1; D gene uncertain. This CDR3 has 10 residues. V lost 4 bases, J lost 7 bases, and 7 bases lay in between. CDR1 and CDR2 from the germline V gene are SQVTM and ANQGSEA. The CDR3 nucleotides are TGCAGCGTTGTTTGGGGTGAAGCTTTCTTT. This codes for CSVVWGEAFF. The whole variable domain, remainder taken from reference TRBV29-1 and TRBJ1-1, is SAVISQKPSRDICQRGTSLTIQCQVDSQVTMMFWYRQQPGQSLTLIATANQGSEATYESGFVIDKFPISRPNLTFSTLTVSNMSPEDSSIYLCSVVWGEAFFGQGTRLTVV.

Only a few counts were recorded for this clonotype. The chain joins TRBV9 to TRBJ2-5; perhaps TRBD1 as D (5 bases). TRBJ2-7 matches the DNA end more closely, so the J call is doubtful. The CDR3 loop spans 15 amino acids. CDR1 SGDLS and CDR2 YYNGEE come from the germline V gene. CDR3 sequence reads: CASSVSPGHFYEQYF. The CDR3 bases are TGTGCCAGCAGCGTGTCCCCCGGACACTTCTACGAGCAGTACTTC.

In its sample, this clonotype was seen a few times. V is TRBV9 and J is TRBJ2-5; 8 positions agree with TRBD2. The CDR3 length is 16 residues. Losses at the gene ends were 0 bases for V and 1 base for J; bases not matched to a gene: 5. CDR1 is SGDLS, CDR2 YYNGEE, per germline. CDR3 DNA sequence: TGTGCCAGCAGCGTAGAGGTAGCGGGGTTCCAAGAGACCCAGTACTTC. Residues: CASSVEVAGFQETQYF. Together with reference TRBV9 and TRBJ2-5, the CDR3 gives the full variable domain: DSGVTQTPKHLITATGQRVTLRCSPRSGDLSVYWYQQSLDQGLQFLIQYYNGEERAKGNILERFSAQQFPDLHSELNLSSLELGDSALYFCASSVEVAGFQETQYFGPGTRLLVL.

This clonotype was recorded a few times. The chain carries TRBV10-3 and TRBJ2-3; 10 bases fit TRBD2. This CDR3 region has 13 residues. V was pared by 10 bases and J by 3 bases, with 4 bases of the junction left unmatched. The germline V gene has CDR1 ENHRY and CDR2 SYGVKD. The CDR3 DNA sequence: TGTGCCACCTTAGCGGGGGGAACAGATACGCAGTATTTT. Translating gives CATLAGGTDTQYF.

This chain joins TRBV4-1 and TRBJ1-5, with D uncertain. The CDR3 is made up of 13 amino acids. Germline lookup yields CDR1 MGHRA and CDR2 YSYEKL. V was clipped by 4 bases and J by 7 bases, with 11 bases between them. This chain's CDR3 is CASSRDWAQPQHF. The CDR3 nucleotides are TGCGCCAGCAGCCGCGATTGGGCCCAGCCCCAGCATTTT.

V is TRBV12-3 or TRBV12-4 and J is TRBJ2-1; D possibly matches TRBD1 or TRBD2 (5 bases each). Trimming removed 8 bases at V and 4 bases at J, with 18 bases between. This CDR3 contains 15 residues. For the CDR3, the DNA is TGTGCCAGCTCACGACAGAGGGCTTTTTACAATGAGCAGTTCTTC. As protein: CASSRQRAFYNEQFF.

V and J are TRBV9 and TRBJ2-5; 7 nucleotides align to TRBD1. Trimming at V came to 0 bases and at J to 5 bases, leaving 7 bases not matched to a gene. CDR3 size: 15 residues. CDR1 and CDR2 from the germline V gene are SGDLS and YYNGEE. CDR3 loop: CASSVEQGKDETQYF. In DNA, the CDR3 is TGTGCCAGCAGCGTAGAACAGGGGAAGGACGAGACCCAGTACTTC.

Of note for this clonotype: One end of the junction varies from germline; a read error may be responsible. The chain carries TRBV7-8 and TRBJ1-2; D not resolved. The CDR3 runs 14 residues. Looked up from germline, CDR1 is SGHVS and CDR2 is FQNEAQ. The CDR3 sequence is CATSLDSSGYGYTF. The CDR3 DNA sequence: TGTGCCACCAGCTTAGACTCTTCTGGCTATGGCTACACCTTC.

J is TRBJ2-7 and V is TRBV25-1; D unresolved. Germline CDR1 and CDR2: MGHDK and SYGVNS. The CDR3 consists of 12 residues. V was pared by 4 bases and J by 5 bases, with 9 bases between. The CDR3 region has the DNA TGTGCCAGCAGTGTTGGGATCCACGAGCAGTACTTC. Its protein is CASSVGIHEQYF.

The chain employs TRBV12-3 or TRBV12-4 and TRBJ2-1, with TRBD2 matching 13 bases. V gave up 6 bases and J gave up 4 bases; unmatched junction bases: 9. This CDR3 spans 17 amino acids. CDR3 amino acids: CASRQGTSGAGYNEQFF. Here the CDR3 DNA reads TGTGCCAGCAGGCAGGGGACTAGCGGGGCCGGGTACAATGAGCAGTTCTTC.

This clonotype was recorded only once. The chain is built from TRBV20-1 and TRBJ1-1, with TRBD1 identical over 10 bases. This CDR3 region has 13 residues. The germline CDR1 and CDR2 sequences are DFQATT and SNEGSKA (reference sequence). J gave up 12 bases and V 6 bases, and 13 bases lay outside the gene matches. In DNA form, the CDR3 reads TGCAGTGCGCCCTCGGGACAGGGGAAGGAGACTTTCTTT. Translated: CSAPSGQGKETFF.

The chain is built from TRBV10-3 and TRBJ1-2, with TRBD1 as a possible D gene (5 bases). The V and J ends lost 6 bases and 8 bases respectively, with 13 bases between them. CDR1 and CDR2 (germline): ENHRY, SYGVKD. The CDR3 sequence is 12 residues long. The DNA of the CDR3 is TGTGCCATCAGGGACACACCCGAAGGCTACACCTTC. Encoded protein: CAIRDTPEGYTF.

In this sample, this clonotype turned up many times. V and J are TRBV20-1 and TRBJ2-7; 11 bases match TRBD2. The V gene's germline CDR1 is DFQATT and CDR2 SNEGSKA (reference sequence). V lost 3 bases, J lost 7 bases, and 14 bases stayed unmatched. CDR3 length: 16 amino acids. The CDR3 DNA is TGCAGTGCTAGTCCGTCAGGGACTAGCGGATACAATGAGCAGTACTTC. This translates into CSASPSGTSGYNEQYF.